Sequencing of this T cell receptor (beta chain) was carried out in a study of cytomegalovirus exposure and HLA in healthy donors. The CDR3 is made up of 14 amino acids. The germline gives CDR1 ENHRY, CDR2 SYGVKD. Trimming pared 6 bases from V and 2 bases from J, leaving 13 bases between. The PCR had 60 Vbeta and 13 Jbeta primers. Sequencing used immunoSEQ multiplex PCR; TCRdb keeps in-frame clones, though not all of them. Among around 210,000 clones listed, around 83% were seen once. This clonotype was sampled from a woman aged 40 to 55 in good health and CMV-seronegative. Sequenced: PBMCs. J is TRBJ1-1 and V is TRBV10-3; no clear D gene. In nucleotides, the CDR3 is TGTGCCATCAGCCCTCTCCCGGGAAACACTGAAGCTTTCTTT. It is translated as CAISPLPGNTEAFF.